The subject of this entry is one TCR beta chain. What it binds is unknown. Clones were read by immunoSEQ multiplex PCR, and TCRdb kept only the in-frame ones, dropping some. The table records over 55,000 clones, roughly 82% of them present only once. The entry originates in a study of a mutant IDH1 vaccine in newly diagnosed glioma. Background on the study: Vaccinations were initiated 4-6 weeks following radiotherapy alone, or were given together with temozolomide cycles. Study findings and constraints: The study observed vaccine-induced immune responses in roughly 95% of patients.

This sample's time point: week 5, during vaccination. Every vaccine dose comprised 300 ug of mutant IDH1 20-mer peptide plus topical imiquimod. Germline lookup yields CDR1 SGHRS and CDR2 YFSETQ. CDR3 length equals 14 residues. The trim removed 1 base at V and 7 bases at J, leaving 7 bases unmatched. Sample: PBMCs, taken from a glioma patient whose treatment included an IDH1 peptide vaccine. This sequence was found in a young woman with glioma. Some clones in this sample may be carry-over from other donors' samples. The chain combines TRBV5-1 with TRBJ2-7; 8 bases match TRBD1. CDR3 loop: CASSLLQGAGEQYF. CDR3 DNA sequence: TGCGCCAGCAGCTTGCTTCAGGGGGCGGGGGAGCAGTACTTC.